This passage covers 29 T cell receptor beta chains from one sample sequenced in a study of T cells expressing NK-cell markers. TCRdb re-called the 5' RACE reads and shows each CDR3 protein once, DNA omitted. This table holds fewer than 300,000 distinct CDR3 sequences. The specimen sequenced was blood T cells: a sorted CD56 or NKG2C T cell subset, CD4+ or CD8+ T cells, or bulk PBMC T cells (not recorded which). The receptors come from a woman between 18 and 70 years old in good health.

The genes are TRBV18 and TRBJ2-3; the TRBD1 assignment by TCRdb is unverifiable without DNA. This CDR3 has 16 amino acids. Germline assignment: CDR1 KGHSH and CDR2 LQKENI. CDR3 sequence: CASSAFSGVSTDTQYF.

The rearrangement uses TRBV7-2 and TRBJ2-2; TCRdb outputs TRBD1, but without DNA this stays unchecked. The CDR3 has 14 amino acids. Germline CDR1 is SGHTA and CDR2 is FQGNSA. CDR3 in amino acids: CASSFSGGTGELFF.

This sequence joins TRBV7-2 and TRBJ2-3; without DNA, the TCRdb call of TRBD1 cannot be checked. Germline CDR1 reads SGHTA; CDR2 reads FQGNSA. The CDR3 loop spans 14 amino acids. The CDR3 is CASSLGTVPDTQYF.

The chain combines TRBV7-9 with TRBJ1-5. In germline, CDR1 is SEHNR, CDR2 FQNEAQ (reference sequence). This CDR3 region has 13 residues. This chain's CDR3 is CASSHYLGQPQHF. Looking up the rest from reference TRBV7-9 and TRBJ1-5 gives the full variable domain: DTGVSQNPRHKITKRGQNVTFRCDPISEHNRLYWYRQTLGQGPEFLTYFQNEAQLEKSRLLSDRFSAERPKGSFSTLEIQRTEQGDSAMYLCASSHYLGQPQHFGDGTRLSIL.

V gene TRBV20-1 combines with J gene TRBJ2-3; as DNA is missing, the TRBD2 call by TCRdb cannot be tested. The CDR3 spans 15 residues. Germline lookup yields CDR1 DFQATT and CDR2 SNEGSKA (reference sequence). The CDR3 spells CSASGTGTPTDTQYF.

The gene calls are TRBV6-2 or TRBV6-3 and TRBJ2-1. The CDR3 runs to 14 residues. The germline CDR1 and CDR2 sequences are MNHEY and SVGEGT. The CDR3 region is CASSYLTSGNEQFF.

The genes are TRBV5-1 and TRBJ2-1. Per the germline V gene, CDR1 is SGHRS and CDR2 is YFSETQ. The CDR3 spans 16 residues. Here the CDR3 reads CASSSSLTHTYNEQFF.

V gene TRBV12-3 or TRBV12-4 combines with J gene TRBJ2-5; the TRBD2 assignment by TCRdb is unverifiable without DNA. This CDR3 contains 16 residues. The CDR3 sequence: CASIPGLAGGQETQYF.

V usage is TRBV5-1 and J usage is TRBJ1-2; the D gene TCRdb calls, TRBD1, cannot be checked with no DNA. Germline values: CDR1 SGHRS, CDR2 YFSETQ. This CDR3 spans 14 amino acids. CDR3 sequence reads: CASSLEGQGNGYTF.

V gene TRBV7-8 combines with J gene TRBJ1-5; checking the TCRdb D call of TRBD1 is not possible without DNA. This CDR3 has 16 amino acids. The germline gives CDR1 SGHVS, CDR2 FQNEAQ. CDR3 in amino acids: CASSLRDRVGNQPQHF.

V usage is TRBV27 and J usage is TRBJ2-7; absent DNA, TCRdb's TRBD1 call cannot be checked. Looked up from germline, CDR1 is MNHEY and CDR2 is SMNVEV (reference sequence). This CDR3 region has 14 residues. The CDR3 sequence: CASSDDSHIYEQYF.

The rearrangement uses TRBV7-2 and TRBJ1-2. CDR1 and CDR2 (germline): SGHTA, FQGNSA. The CDR3 spans 15 residues. CDR3 protein: CASSLALADLYGYTF. Based on the CDR3 plus reference TRBV7-2 and TRBJ1-2, the full variable domain is GAGVSQSPSNKVTEKGKDVELRCDPISGHTALYWYRQSLGQGLEFLIYFQGNSAPDKSGLPSDRFSAERTGGSVSTLTIQRTQQEDSAVYLCASSLALADLYGYTFGSGTRLTVV.

The CDR3 here is CSARDPGGPSMSYNEQFF. The gene calls are TRBV20-1 and TRBJ2-1; TCRdb's assignment of TRBD2 cannot be checked, as there is no DNA. Germline V gene lookup returns CDR1 DFQATT and CDR2 SNEGSKA (reference sequence). The CDR3 loop spans 18 amino acids.

The chain recombines TRBV12-3 or TRBV12-4 with TRBJ2-5. This CDR3 comprises 11 residues. The CDR3 protein is CASSSEETQYF.

This chain links TRBV12-3 or TRBV12-4 with TRBJ1-2; the D gene TCRdb calls, TRBD1, cannot be checked with no DNA. This CDR3 region has 15 residues. CDR3 in amino acids: CASRLSGGGSYGYTF.

The chain employs TRBV24-1 and TRBJ2-1; the D call of TRBD2 rests on TCRdb alone, since no DNA is present to check it. This CDR3 is built from 15 residues. Per the germline V gene, CDR1 is KGHDR and CDR2 is SFDVKD. The CDR3 loop is CATSDPLAGTGKQFF.

This chain's CDR3 is CASTREDRRGPLHF. V gene TRBV11-2 combines with J gene TRBJ1-6; TCRdb selects TRBD1, and the lack of DNA leaves this call unchecked. The germline gives CDR1 SGHAT, CDR2 FQNNGV. The CDR3 contains 14 residues.

This chain joins TRBV6-1 and TRBJ1-2; TCRdb returns TRBD1, unconfirmable since there is no DNA. The CDR3 runs to 14 residues. Germline assignment: CDR1 MNHNS and CDR2 SASEGT. CDR3 sequence reads: CASRDRGASYGYTF.

This rearrangement joins TRBV7-9 to TRBJ1-5. The germline V gene encodes CDR1 SEHNR and CDR2 FQNEAQ (reference sequence). The CDR3 totals 12 residues. The CDR3 region is CASSPINQPQHF.

V gene TRBV4-2 combines with J gene TRBJ1-6. In germline, CDR1 is LGHNA, CDR2 YNFKEQ. The CDR3 extends over 16 amino acids. The chain's CDR3 is CASSLTTMEHNSPLHF.

The rearrangement uses TRBV6-2 or TRBV6-3 and TRBJ1-2. CDR3 size: 12 residues. Germline V CDR1 and CDR2: MNHEY, SVGEGT. The CDR3 here is CASSYGPYGYTF.

CDR3 protein: CASMGPGEKLFF. The genes are TRBV28 and TRBJ1-4; the D call from TCRdb, TRBD1, cannot be confirmed without DNA. This CDR3 comprises 12 residues. Germline CDR1 and CDR2: MDHEN and SYDVKM.

The V and J genes are TRBV6-5 and TRBJ2-3; TCRdb proposes TRBD1, but this gene call is untestable without DNA. Germline V lookup: CDR1 MNHEY, CDR2 SVGAGI. This CDR3 contains 15 residues. CDR3 region: CASSYSGQGYQSQYF.

This chain links TRBV7-2 with TRBJ1-5; lacking DNA, the TRBD1 call made by TCRdb goes unchecked. Germline CDR1 is SGHTA and CDR2 is FQGNSA. This CDR3 is built from 15 residues. CDR3 loop: CASSPGPYSNQPQHF. Complete variable domain (other parts from reference TRBV7-2 and TRBJ1-5): GAGVSQSPSNKVTEKGKDVELRCDPISGHTALYWYRQSLGQGLEFLIYFQGNSAPDKSGLPSDRFSAERTGGSVSTLTIQRTQQEDSAVYLCASSPGPYSNQPQHFGDGTRLSIL.

The chain combines TRBV5-1 with TRBJ2-1; TCRdb proposes TRBD2, but this gene call is untestable without DNA. The CDR3 consists of 17 residues. Germline loops: CDR1 SGHRS, CDR2 YFSETQ. The CDR3 sequence is CASSPSWVAGWGNEQFF.

The chain employs TRBV11-2 and TRBJ1-6; the TRBD1 assignment by TCRdb is unverifiable without DNA. The CDR3 covers 13 residues. CDR1 and CDR2 (germline): SGHAT, FQNNGV. CDR3 amino acids: CASRALGNSPLHF.

The chain employs TRBV20-1 and TRBJ2-1; TCRdb's D gene call, TRBD2, goes unchecked for lack of DNA. Germline V CDR1 and CDR2: DFQATT, SNEGSKA (reference sequence). The CDR3 sequence is 13 residues long. CDR3 residues: CSARVVAGNEQFF.

The rearrangement uses TRBV20-1 and TRBJ2-5; the TCRdb D gene call, TRBD2, has no DNA to confirm it. Germline assignment: CDR1 DFQATT and CDR2 SNEGSKA (reference sequence). The CDR3 consists of 15 residues. CDR3 amino acids: CSASPWGGTQETQYF.

This chain links TRBV28 with TRBJ1-5; TCRdb calls TRBD1, which cannot be checked without DNA. Looked up from germline, CDR1 is MDHEN and CDR2 is SYDVKM. The CDR3 loop spans 12 amino acids. CDR3: CASSLAQGPQHF.